The 2 T cell receptor beta chains reported below all come from one sample, sequenced in a study of CD8+ T cells in alopecia areata. Extracted RNA was reverse transcribed into cDNA, the sequencing template. Sequencing used immunoSEQ multiplex PCR; TCRdb keeps in-frame clones, though not all of them. The table has some 170,000 clones, approximately 56% seen once. This specimen was CD4+ T cells sorted from blood, taken at week 0. The receptors here all came from a human donor with alopecia areata.

The V gene is TRBV30, the J gene TRBJ1-5; 8 bases are a match to TRBD1. Germline V CDR1 and CDR2: GTSNPN, SVGIG (reference sequence). The CDR3 is made up of 16 amino acids. Trimming cost V 0 bases and J 9 bases; bases outside gene matches: 13. The DNA for the CDR3 is TGTGCCTGGAGTGTTTCCGCCCGGGACAGGCCATCGCCCCAGCATTTT. This gives the protein CAWSVSARDRPSPQHF. Together with reference TRBV30 and TRBJ1-5, the CDR3 gives the full variable domain: SQTIHQWPATLVQPVGSPLSLECTVEGTSNPNLYWYRQAAGRGLQLLFYSVGIGQISSEVPQNLSASRPQDRQFILSSKKLLLSDSGFYLCAWSVSARDRPSPQHFGDGTRLSIL.

As regards this clone: This same CDR3 is encoded by further DNA sequences in the sample. This chain uses TRBV5-1 with TRBJ2-2; D gene unclear. V gave up 5 bases and J gave up 0 bases, with 8 bases separating them. There are 14 residues in the CDR3. Germline lookup yields CDR1 SGHRS and CDR2 YFSETQ. CDR3 sequence: CASRRSPNTGELFF. The CDR3 coding sequence is TGCGCCAGCAGGCGATCCCCGAACACCGGGGAGCTGTTTTTT.